This T cell receptor beta chain was documented in a study of T cell clonotyping in hematopoietic cell transplantation. Stated time point: recipient sample about 28 days before transplant, after cytoreduction. CDR1 is SGHTA and CDR2 is FQGNSA in the germline V gene. CDR3 length: 18 amino acids. The V segment lost 2 bases and the J segment 0 bases; nucleotides outside the gene matches: 6. Repertoires were generated with immunoSEQ multiplex PCR, while TCRdb's copy carries only in-frame clones and drops some. The top ten hold roughly 5.5% of the sample, which has approximately 44,000 clones, around 80% seen once.

The sequencing used peripheral blood mononuclear cells, collected before stem cell transplant. V usage is TRBV7-2 and J usage is TRBJ2-2; TRBD2 matches at 10 bases. The sequence was collected from a man aged 55 to 69 with myelodysplastic syndrome. Some clones in this sample may be carry-over from other donors' samples. For the CDR3, the DNA is TGTGCCAGCAGCTTAACCCACACTAGCGGGGCGAACACCGGGGAGCTGTTTTTT. As protein: CASSLTHTSGANTGELFF.